This passage covers 10 T cell receptor beta chains from one sample sequenced in a study of Ad26.COV2.S vaccination and SARS-CoV-2 variants. The treatment is: some 20 received Ad26.COV2.S at low or high dose, single or two shots; about five received placebo; per-sample allocation not given. Samples were taken on day 63 after the first vaccine or placebo injection. Sequencing was performed with immunoSEQ multiplex PCR; in TCRdb, only in-frame clones are kept and a portion is missing. The table records 440,000 or so clones, approximately 90% of them present only once. The input for sequencing was peripheral blood, taken in a trial of Ad26.COV2.S vaccine versus placebo. These receptors were collected from a person between 18 and 65 years old who received the Ad26.COV2.S COVID-19 vaccine or a placebo.

The chain uses TRBV9 and TRBJ2-3; 8 nucleotides align to TRBD2. This CDR3 has 19 amino acids. J was trimmed by 0 bases and V by 4 bases; bases with no gene match: 16. CDR1 is SGDLS and CDR2 is YYNGEE in the germline V gene. The chain's CDR3 is CASSPTSGTRAWSTDTQYF. DNA of the CDR3: TGTGCCAGCAGCCCAACTTCCGGGACTAGAGCCTGGAGCACAGATACGCAGTATTTT.

J is TRBJ1-1 and V is TRBV5-1; 7 nucleotides match TRBD1. The CDR3 contains 13 residues. Germline CDR1 SGHRS, CDR2 YFSETQ. With 4 bases clipped from V and 10 bases from J, the junction kept 10 bases outside the gene matches. CDR3 loop: CASSQDRTSPAFF. For the CDR3, the DNA is TGCGCCAGCAGCCAGGACAGGACCTCGCCAGCTTTCTTT.

This clone appeared a single time. The genes are TRBV19 and TRBJ1-5; D gene ambiguous. V was shortened by 4 bases and J by 6 bases, with 10 bases between the two germline ends. In germline, CDR1 is LNHDA, CDR2 SQIVND (reference sequence). The CDR3 has 13 residues. The CDR3 DNA reads as TGTGCCAGTAGTACCAGAGTGGGTCAGCCCCAGCATTTT. As protein: CASSTRVGQPQHF.

This chain links TRBV19 with TRBJ1-5, with no clear D. CDR3 size: 12 residues. V lost 5 bases and J lost 5, with 7 bases in between. Germline-derived CDR1 and CDR2 are LNHDA and SQIVND (reference sequence). CDR3 nucleotides: TGTGCCAGTAGTGGGAGTTATCAGCCCCAGCATTTT. Its translation: CASSGSYQPQHF.

CDR3 sequence reads: CASSPLTGPESPLHF. CDR3 nucleotide sequence: TGTGCCAGCTCACCACTTACAGGGCCAGAGTCACCCCTCCACTTT. This rearrangement joins TRBV18 to TRBJ1-6, with D possibly TRBD1 on 6 matching bases. Trimming removed 1 base at V and 10 bases at J, with 14 bases between. Germline lookup yields CDR1 KGHSH and CDR2 LQKENI. CDR3 length: 15 residues.

The chain uses TRBV27 and TRBJ1-5; D is undetermined. V dropped 4 bases and J dropped 4 bases, with 11 bases sitting between them. This CDR3 is 14 amino acids long. Per the germline V gene, CDR1 is MNHEY and CDR2 is SMNVEV (reference sequence). The CDR3: CASSSRWLNQPQHF. The CDR3 DNA reads TGTGCCAGCAGTTCACGATGGTTAAATCAGCCCCAGCATTTT.

The chain couples TRBV29-1 to TRBJ2-7, with D possibly called TRBD1 or TRBD2 (5 bases each). V lost 0 bases and J lost 3, with 9 bases in between. This CDR3 is 13 amino acids long. CDR1 and CDR2 (germline): SQVTM, ANQGSEA. CDR3: CSVEDRDLYEQYF. The DNA of the CDR3 is TGCAGCGTTGAAGACAGGGACCTCTACGAGCAGTACTTC.

The chain combines TRBV5-1 with TRBJ1-1; possible D gene TRBD1, 5 bases. The CDR3 runs to 16 residues. V shed 1 base and J shed 1 base, with 14 bases lying between them. Germline CDR1 and CDR2: SGHRS and YFSETQ. CDR3 coding DNA: TGCGCCAGCAGCTTGTTGGGGGGTATCAGGAACACTGAAGCTTTCTTT. Residues: CASSLLGGIRNTEAFF.

This clone was seen a single time. V is TRBV5-1 and J is TRBJ2-5; 12 bases line up with TRBD2. The CDR3 contains 17 residues. V lost 4 bases and J lost 1; bases outside the gene matches: 8. Germline loops: CDR1 SGHRS, CDR2 YFSETQ. CDR3 loop: CASSRTTSGGLQETQYF. CDR3 in DNA: TGCGCCAGCAGCCGAACGACTAGCGGGGGCCTCCAAGAGACCCAGTACTTC.

This chain connects TRBV4-1 to TRBJ2-1; D tentatively fits TRBD1 or TRBD2 (5 bases each). The CDR3 has 14 amino acids. CDR1 and CDR2 (germline): MGHRA, YSYEKL. Deletions cut 5 bases from V and 0 bases from J, with 8 bases between. The CDR3 bases are TGCGCCAGCAGCACTGGGGGCTCCTACAATGAGCAGTTCTTC. Protein product: CASSTGGSYNEQFF.